A single sample is the source of the 5 T cell receptor beta chains below, sequenced in a study of cytomegalovirus exposure and HLA in healthy donors. Use of 60 Vbeta and 13 Jbeta primers characterized the PCR. Measured with immunoSEQ multiplex PCR; TCRdb has only the in-frame clones, and not every one. The data contain about 87,000 clones, under 80% of them singletons. What was sequenced was PBMCs. The receptors were gathered from a man under 40 in good health and CMV-seropositive.

This chain links TRBV9 with TRBJ2-5, with 12 positions matching TRBD2. Germline V CDR1 and CDR2: SGDLS, YYNGEE. Trimming at V came to 0 bases and at J to 4 bases, leaving 10 bases not matched to a gene. This CDR3 spans 18 amino acids. DNA of the CDR3: TGTGCCAGCAGCGTAGAACCGCGGCTAGCGGGGGGGGCAGAGACCCAGTACTTC. This gives the protein CASSVEPRLAGGAETQYF.

The V and J genes are TRBV28 and TRBJ2-1; 12 nucleotides match TRBD2. CDR1 is MDHEN, CDR2 SYDVKM, per germline. V was pared by 4 bases and J by 15 bases, with 10 bases of the junction left unmatched. This CDR3 region has 14 residues. This CDR3 is CASSSRLAGVGWFF. As DNA, the CDR3 is TGTGCCAGCAGTTCCCGACTAGCGGGAGTTGGATGGTTCTTC.

This clone was observed a few times. The chain is built from TRBV18 and TRBJ1-2; 10 positions match TRBD1. The CDR3 is 14 amino acids. The V gene end was trimmed by 2 bases and the J gene end by 8 bases; junction bases not matched to a gene: 5. Germline values: CDR1 KGHSH, CDR2 LQKENI. The CDR3 sequence is CASSPDRGQRGYTF. The CDR3 DNA follows: TGTGCCAGCTCACCAGACAGGGGGCAAAGGGGCTACACCTTC.

CDR3 protein: CAWSGDRASYEQYF. In DNA, the CDR3 is TGTGCCTGGAGTGGGGACAGGGCCTCCTACGAGCAGTACTTC. The J gene is TRBJ2-7, the V gene TRBV30; 9 nucleotides align to TRBD1. The CDR3 has 14 amino acids. V was clipped by 1 base and J by 0 bases; unmatched bases: 1. The germline V gene has CDR1 GTSNPN and CDR2 SVGIG (reference sequence). Drawing the rest from reference TRBV30 and TRBJ2-7, the complete variable domain is SQTIHQWPATLVQPVGSPLSLECTVEGTSNPNLYWYRQAAGRGLQLLFYSVGIGQISSEVPQNLSASRPQDRQFILSSKKLLLSDSGFYLCAWSGDRASYEQYFGPGTRLTVT.

In this sample, this clone turned up once. V usage is TRBV2 and J usage is TRBJ1-5; D uncertain. The germline gives CDR1 SNHLY, CDR2 FYNNEI. V lost 5 bases and J lost 5, with 10 bases in between. CDR3 length: 13 amino acids. CDR3 sequence reads: CASSRRIDQPQHF. The DNA for the CDR3 is TGTGCCAGCAGTAGGAGGATAGATCAGCCCCAGCATTTT.